These 9 T cell receptor beta chains came from one sample sequenced in a study of healthy donors' naive CD4 and CD8 T cells. TCR libraries were built from about 500 ng of total RNA by linear amplification. TCRdb re-called the reads with MiXCR, one entry per CDR3 protein. The sample records about 200,000 distinct CDR3 sequences, about 76% being singletons. Material for sequencing was naive CD4+ and CD8+ T cells sorted from blood, pooled from several donors. The receptors shown here come from a pool of human donors in good health; the sample pools cells from several healthy donors.

The gene calls are TRBV20-1 and TRBJ2-7; 13 nucleotides match TRBD2. The V segment lost 5 bases and the J segment 5 bases; nucleotides outside the gene matches: 3. CDR1 and CDR2 (germline): DFQATT, SNEGSKA (reference sequence). CDR3 length: 13 residues. The CDR3 here is CSARTSGSHEQYF. CDR3 sequence (DNA): TGCAGTGCTCGGACTAGCGGGAGCCACGAGCAGTACTTC.

The chain links TRBV27 to TRBJ2-7; 7 positions agree with TRBD1. CDR3 length: 14 amino acids. The V and J ends lost 7 bases and 3 bases, in that order; junction bases with no gene match: 9. Looked up from germline, CDR1 is MNHEY and CDR2 is SMNVEV (reference sequence). The CDR3 loop is CASKPGQKHYEQYF. DNA of the CDR3: TGTGCCAGCAAGCCGGGACAGAAACACTACGAGCAGTACTTC.

This clonotype was detected a few times. The J gene is TRBJ2-7, the V gene TRBV29-1; 7 positions agree with TRBD1. The CDR3 covers 14 residues. Germline V lookup: CDR1 SQVTM, CDR2 ANQGSEA. With V trimmed by 6 bases and J by 1 base, 9 bases remained unmatched. In DNA form, the CDR3 reads TGCAGCGTCCGAGGTGGGACAGAATCCTACGAGCAGTACTTC. Its translation: CSVRGGTESYEQYF.

The chain uses TRBV24-1 and TRBJ1-5, with D unresolved. Germline CDR1 is KGHDR and CDR2 is SFDVKD. With 2 bases removed from V and 7 bases from J, the gap between germline ends came to 5 bases. This CDR3 comprises 12 residues. CDR3 loop: CATSDSGQPQHF. In DNA, the CDR3 is TGTGCCACCAGTGATTCGGGGCAGCCCCAGCATTTT.

The V call is TRBV13, the J call TRBJ2-7; maybe TRBD1 (5 bases). The CDR3 totals 13 residues. Germline V gene data show CDR1 as PRHDT and CDR2 as FYEKMQ (reference sequence). Between the trimmed V and J ends, which lost 0 bases and 4 bases, there was a span of 7 bases. This chain's CDR3 is CASSLGTEYEQYF. The CDR3 DNA reads as TGTGCCAGCAGCTTAGGGACAGAATACGAGCAGTACTTC.

The V and J genes are TRBV6-1 and TRBJ2-1; the match to TRBD1 covers 9 bases. The V and J ends lost 6 bases and 3 bases, in that order; junction bases with no gene match: 6. The CDR3 runs to 15 residues. Looked up from germline, CDR1 is MNHNS and CDR2 is SASEGT. DNA for the CDR3: TGTGCCAGCAGATGGGGGGACAGGGACTACAATGAGCAGTTCTTC. It codes for CASRWGDRDYNEQFF.

V usage is TRBV29-1 and J usage is TRBJ2-1; weak D call: TRBD2 (6 bases). This CDR3 has 13 amino acids. Germline CDR1 SQVTM, CDR2 ANQGSEA. Trimming shortened V by 4 bases and J by 9 bases, and 16 bases separated the two germline ends. Here the CDR3 reads CSVVVGGLGEQFF. CDR3 sequence (DNA): TGCAGCGTTGTAGTTGGAGGGCTCGGTGAGCAGTTCTTC.

The chain couples TRBV27 to TRBJ1-1, with D perhaps matching TRBD1 (6 bases). Germline V gives CDR1 MNHEY, CDR2 SMNVEV (reference sequence). Trimming took off 2 bases at V and 0 bases at J, with 13 bases between the two ends. This CDR3 region has 16 residues. This CDR3 reads CASSLKIGDMNTEAFF. CDR3 bases: TGTGCCAGCAGTTTAAAGATCGGGGACATGAACACTGAAGCTTTCTTT.

The J gene is TRBJ1-2, the V gene TRBV6-2 or TRBV6-3, with 8 nucleotides matching TRBD1. The CDR3 extends over 14 amino acids. The V gene's germline CDR1 is MNHEY and CDR2 SVGEGT. J was trimmed by 3 bases and V by 8 bases; bases with no gene match: 8. CDR3 nucleotide sequence: TGTGCCAGCTCCAGGACAGGGTCGGACTATGGCTACACCTTC. Translation: CASSRTGSDYGYTF.